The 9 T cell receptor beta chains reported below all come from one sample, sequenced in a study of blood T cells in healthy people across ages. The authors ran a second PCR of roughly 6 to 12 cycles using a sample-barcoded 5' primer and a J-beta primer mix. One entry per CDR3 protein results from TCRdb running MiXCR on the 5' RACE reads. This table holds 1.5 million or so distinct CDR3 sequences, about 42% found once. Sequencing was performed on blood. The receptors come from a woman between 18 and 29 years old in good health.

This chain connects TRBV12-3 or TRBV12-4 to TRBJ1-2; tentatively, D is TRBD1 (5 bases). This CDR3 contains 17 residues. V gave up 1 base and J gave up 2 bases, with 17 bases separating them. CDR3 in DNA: TGTGCCAGCAGTTTAGGGGGAGGGGCTCCTATCAACTATGGCTACACCTTC. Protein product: CASSLGGGAPINYGYTF.

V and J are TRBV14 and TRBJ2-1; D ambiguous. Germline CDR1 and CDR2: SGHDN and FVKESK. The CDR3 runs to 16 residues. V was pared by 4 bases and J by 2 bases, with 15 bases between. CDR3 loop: CASSLDNGFAYNEQFF. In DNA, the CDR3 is TGTGCCAGCAGCCTCGATAATGGGTTCGCCTACAATGAGCAGTTCTTC. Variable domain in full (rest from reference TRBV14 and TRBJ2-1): EAGVTQFPSHSVIEKGQTVTLRCDPISGHDNLYWYRRVMGKEIKFLLHFVKESKQDESGMPNNRFLAERTGGTYSTLKVQPAELEDSGVYFCASSLDNGFAYNEQFFGPGTRLTVL.

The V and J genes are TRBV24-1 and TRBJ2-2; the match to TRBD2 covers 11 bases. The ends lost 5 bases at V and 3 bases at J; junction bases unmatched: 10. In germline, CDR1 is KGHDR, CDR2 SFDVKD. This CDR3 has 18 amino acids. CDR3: CATSGDGTSGKHTGELFF. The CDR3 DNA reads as TGTGCCACCAGTGGGGACGGGACTAGCGGAAAACACACCGGGGAGCTGTTTTTT.

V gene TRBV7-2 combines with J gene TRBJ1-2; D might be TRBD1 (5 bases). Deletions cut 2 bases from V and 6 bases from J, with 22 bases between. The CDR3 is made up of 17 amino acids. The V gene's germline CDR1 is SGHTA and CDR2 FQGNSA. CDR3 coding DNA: TGTGCCAGCAGCTTATTAGGAGGGGCAGGGAGGTCGGATGGCTACACCTTC. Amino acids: CASSLLGGAGRSDGYTF.

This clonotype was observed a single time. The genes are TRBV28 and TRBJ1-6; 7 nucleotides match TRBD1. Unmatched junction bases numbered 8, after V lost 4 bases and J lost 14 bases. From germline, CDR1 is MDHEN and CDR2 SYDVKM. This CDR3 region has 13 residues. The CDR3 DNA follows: TGTGCCAGCAGTTCCCAGGGGGTTCCGACCCTCCACTTT. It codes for CASSSQGVPTLHF.

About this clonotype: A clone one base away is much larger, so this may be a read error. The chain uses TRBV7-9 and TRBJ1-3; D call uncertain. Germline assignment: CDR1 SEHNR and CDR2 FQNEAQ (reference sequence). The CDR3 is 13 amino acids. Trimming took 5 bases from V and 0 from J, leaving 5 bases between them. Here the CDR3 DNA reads TGTGCCAGCAGCGGGGACTCTGGAAACACCATATATTTT. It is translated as CASSGDSGNTIYF. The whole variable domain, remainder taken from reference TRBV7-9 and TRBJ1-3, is DTGVSQNPRHKITKRGQNVTFRCDPISEHNRLYWYRQTLGQGPEFLTYFQNEAQLEKSRLLSDRFSAERPKGSFSTLEIQRTEQGDSAMYLCASSGDSGNTIYFGEGSWLTVV.

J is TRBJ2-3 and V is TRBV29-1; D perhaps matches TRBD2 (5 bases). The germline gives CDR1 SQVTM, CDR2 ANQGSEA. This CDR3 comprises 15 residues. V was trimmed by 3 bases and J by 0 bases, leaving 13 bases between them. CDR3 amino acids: CSVDASGDSTDTQYF. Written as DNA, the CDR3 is TGCAGCGTTGATGCCAGCGGAGATAGCACAGATACGCAGTATTTT.

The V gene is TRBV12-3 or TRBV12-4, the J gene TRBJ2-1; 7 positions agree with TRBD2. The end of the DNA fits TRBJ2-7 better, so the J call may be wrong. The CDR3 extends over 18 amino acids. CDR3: CASSSHGKGRERDNEQYF. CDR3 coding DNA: TGTGCCAGCAGTTCCCACGGGAAGGGGCGGGAGAGAGACAATGAGCAGTACTTC.

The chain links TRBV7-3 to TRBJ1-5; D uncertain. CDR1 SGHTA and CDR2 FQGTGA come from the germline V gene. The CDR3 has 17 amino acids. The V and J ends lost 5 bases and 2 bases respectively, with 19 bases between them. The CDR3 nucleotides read TGTGCCAGCAGCAGTCTCGACCTCTTCCAACGCAATCAGCCCCAGCATTTT. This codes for CASSSLDLFQRNQPQHF.